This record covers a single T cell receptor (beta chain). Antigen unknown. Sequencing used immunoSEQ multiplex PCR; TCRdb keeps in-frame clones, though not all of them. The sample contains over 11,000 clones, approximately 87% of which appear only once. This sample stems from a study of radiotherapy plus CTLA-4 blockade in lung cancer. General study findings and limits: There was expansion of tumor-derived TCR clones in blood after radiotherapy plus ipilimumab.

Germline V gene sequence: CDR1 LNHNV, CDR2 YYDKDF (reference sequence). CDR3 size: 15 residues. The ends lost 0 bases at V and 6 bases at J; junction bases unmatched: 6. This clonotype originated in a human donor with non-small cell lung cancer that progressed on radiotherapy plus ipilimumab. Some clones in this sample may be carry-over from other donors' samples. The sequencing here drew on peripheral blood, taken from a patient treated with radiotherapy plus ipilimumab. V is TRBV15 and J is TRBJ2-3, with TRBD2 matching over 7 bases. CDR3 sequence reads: CATSRERTRLDTQYF. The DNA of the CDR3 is TGTGCCACCAGCAGAGAACGGACTAGGTTGGATACGCAGTATTTT.